This T cell receptor (beta chain) was sequenced in a study of immune cell composition in non-small cell lung cancer. Study at large: Most cases were lung adenocarcinoma or squamous cell carcinoma.

Profiled with immunoSEQ multiplex PCR; TCRdb holds only in-frame clones, not every one. Found here are 2,700 or so clones, 73% of them singletons; the top ten hold roughly 18%. This clone has more than one count but fewer than ten. Its antigen is currently unknown. Normal lung was taken at the farthest possible site, at least 3 cm from tumour. The study's findings and limits: Tumour-associated clones >0.5% occurred in approximately 34% of adenocarcinomas, under 85% of squamous. Overall clonality, unlike maximal tumour-associated clone frequency, did not predict TIL reactivity.

V lost 5 bases and J 0 bases, leaving 3 bases between the germline ends. CDR1 is MNHEY and CDR2 is SMNVEV in the germline V gene (reference sequence). This CDR3 comprises 12 residues. These same data were also listed under a study on CD4 T cells in lung cancer.

V is TRBV27 and J is TRBJ2-3; D gene ambiguous. Sequencing used non-adjacent lung tissue. The TCR originated in a human donor with non-small cell lung cancer. CDR3 coding DNA: TGTGCCAGCAGTCCGAGCACAGATACGCAGTATTTT. Protein product: CASSPSTDTQYF.